Described below is a single TCR beta chain sequence and its context. No antigen is known for it. Per-base quality was not reported, and no clone a single base away is much larger than it. Including the terminal cysteine and phenylalanine, the CDR3 comprises 14 residues. The only DNA kept is the CDR3, 42 bases in frame from the first base. During the collection period, no infections or other immune events were recorded for the healthy donors. Healthy-donor blood repertoires served as a training cohort to calibrate time-dependent variance in a beta-binomial model of T-cell clone differential abundance. The training cohort was composed of approximately ten healthy donors, 3 female and 7 male. On average the donors were around 45 years old, and their ages spanned roughly 25 to 65 years. Obtained from a commercial supplier, whole blood was collected from each healthy donor at three time points set around two weeks apart. For immunosequencing, genomic DNA was extracted from whole blood that had not been sorted.

The data were obtained in a study of identifying expanded T cells in peripheral blood (dated by TCRdb to the late 2010s). Context from the whole study: Technical replicates were generated by sequencing separate aliquots of the same genomic DNA pool, with four replicates compared pairwise. Overall study results and their limits: Across all healthy donors, variance in clone template counts between roughly 2-week samples was found to increase significantly with total template count. Across all healthy-donor time intervals, the beta-binomial model significantly lowered both the number of clones called differentially abundant and the false-positive rate. Approximately 1.2 differentially abundant clones were flagged by the binomial model between technical replicates, whereas about 16 and 19 were flagged over approximately two weeks and four weeks, respectively. The authors expected biological variance in healthy repertoires might increase further over much longer intervals such as months to years.

TCRbeta CDR3 regions were profiled by bias-controlled multiplex PCR amplification of genomic DNA with the immunoSEQ Assay. In the paper's pipeline: The absolute abundance of each unique TCRbeta CDR3 region was quantified after sequences were collapsed and filtered. Differential abundance was tested with two models: a binomial (Fisher-equivalent) model and a beta-binomial model that adds time-dependent variance fitted from healthy donors. Clones with fewer than 5 combined templates were excluded, and clones with Benjamini-Hochberg FDR below 0.01 were called differentially abundant. In the beta-binomial model, variance was expressed as a function of the total template count across the two samples, in the form v = (b*log(k)+a)^2. The table was pulled from immuneACCESS by TCRdb, which kept in-frame rearrangements only. Such tables lose some clones; where checked, under half of the loss comes from unresolved V genes, and the rest has no known cause. Clonal size and the V and J genes are those of that table, whereas D and trimming came from the DNA. Present in this sample are about 100,000 clones, around 88% of which were seen just once. The top ten constitute 13% to 15% of the sample.

This clonotype originated in a person between 18 and 75 years old in good health. Sequencing used blood. In this chain, TRBV12-2 is recombined with TRBJ2-7; the table calls TRBD1, which could not be checked here. TRBV12-2 is a listed pseudogene. CDR3 protein: CASRLDSGPHEQYF. The nucleotides read TGTGCAAGTCGCTTAGATTCAGGGCCTCACGAGCAGTACTTC.